This record concerns one TCR beta chain sequence. CDR3 length: 16 residues. From germline, CDR1 is SGDLS and CDR2 YYNGEE. The ends were cut back, 1 base at V and 0 bases at J, with 13 bases in the middle. With a J-beta primer mix and a sample-barcoded 5' primer, a second PCR ran about 7 to 12 cycles. The authors tagged each cDNA molecule using a template-switch adaptor with 12 random nucleotides. Each CDR3 protein gets one entry after TCRdb re-called the 5' RACE reads with MiXCR. The profile covers 1,300,000 or so distinct CDR3 sequences, with around 59% appearing a single time and 5% to 7% taken by the ten largest. This sample is part of a study of blood T cells in healthy people across ages. It was approximately 9 milliliters of peripheral blood that were drawn from each donor.

J is TRBJ1-1 and V is TRBV9; maybe TRBD1 (5 bases). The specimen sequenced was blood. The origin of this receptor is a man younger than 30 in good health. The CDR3 sequence: CASSVSQGDMNTEAFF. For the CDR3, the DNA is TGTGCCAGCAGCGTAAGCCAGGGCGACATGAACACTGAAGCTTTCTTT.